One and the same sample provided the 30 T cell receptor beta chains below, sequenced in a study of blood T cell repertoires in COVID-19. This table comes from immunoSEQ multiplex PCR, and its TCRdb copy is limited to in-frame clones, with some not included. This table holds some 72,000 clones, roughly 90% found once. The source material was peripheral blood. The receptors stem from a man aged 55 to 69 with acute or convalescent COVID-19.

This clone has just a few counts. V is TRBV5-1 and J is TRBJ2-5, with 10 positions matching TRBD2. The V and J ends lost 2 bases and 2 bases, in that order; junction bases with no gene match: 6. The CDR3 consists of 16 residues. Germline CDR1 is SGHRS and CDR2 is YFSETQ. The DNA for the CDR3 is TGCGCCAGCAGCTTAAATGTAGCGGGGGGACAAGAGACCCAGTACTTC. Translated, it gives CASSLNVAGGQETQYF.

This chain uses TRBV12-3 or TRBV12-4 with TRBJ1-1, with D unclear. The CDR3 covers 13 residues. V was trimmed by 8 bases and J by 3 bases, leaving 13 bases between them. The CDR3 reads CASHHVGDTEAFF. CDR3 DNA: TGTGCCAGCCACCACGTCGGGGACACTGAAGCTTTCTTT.

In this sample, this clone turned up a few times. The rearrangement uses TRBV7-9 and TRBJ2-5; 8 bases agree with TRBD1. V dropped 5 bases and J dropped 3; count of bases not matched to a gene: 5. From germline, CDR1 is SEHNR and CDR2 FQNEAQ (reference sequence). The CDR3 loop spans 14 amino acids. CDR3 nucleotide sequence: TGTGCCAGCAGCCCGGACAGGGACAAAGAGACCCAGTACTTC. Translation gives CASSPDRDKETQYF.

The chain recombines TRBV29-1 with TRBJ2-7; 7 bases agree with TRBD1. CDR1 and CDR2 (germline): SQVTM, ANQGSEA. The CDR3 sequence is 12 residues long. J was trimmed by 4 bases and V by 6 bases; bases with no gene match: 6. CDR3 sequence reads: CSVRQGRYEQYF. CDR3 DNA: TGCAGCGTCCGACAGGGACGATACGAGCAGTACTTC.

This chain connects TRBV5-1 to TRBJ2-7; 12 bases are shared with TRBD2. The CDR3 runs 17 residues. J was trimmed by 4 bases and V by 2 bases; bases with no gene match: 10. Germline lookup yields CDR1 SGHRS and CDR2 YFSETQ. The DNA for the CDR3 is TGCGCCAGCAGCTTTGAGAGACTAGCGGGGGACCGGTACGAGCAGTACTTC. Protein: CASSFERLAGDRYEQYF.

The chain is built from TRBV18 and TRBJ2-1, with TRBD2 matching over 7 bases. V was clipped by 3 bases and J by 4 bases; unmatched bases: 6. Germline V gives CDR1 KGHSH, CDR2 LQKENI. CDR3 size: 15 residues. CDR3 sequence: CASSPPGLTYNEQFF. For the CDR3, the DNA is TGTGCCAGCTCACCCCCGGGACTAACTTACAATGAGCAGTTCTTC.

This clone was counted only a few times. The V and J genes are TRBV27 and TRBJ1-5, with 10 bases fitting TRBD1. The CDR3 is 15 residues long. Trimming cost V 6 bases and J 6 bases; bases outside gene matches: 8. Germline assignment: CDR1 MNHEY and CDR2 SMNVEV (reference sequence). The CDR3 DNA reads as TGTGCCAGCAGCCCGGGACAGGGGTGGTCTCAGCCCCAGCATTTT. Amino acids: CASSPGQGWSQPQHF.

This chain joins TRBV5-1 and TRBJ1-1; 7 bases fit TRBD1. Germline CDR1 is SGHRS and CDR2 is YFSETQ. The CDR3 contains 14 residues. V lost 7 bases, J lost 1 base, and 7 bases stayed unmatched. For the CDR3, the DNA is TGCGCCAGCGGACCGGGACAGCCGAACACTGAAGCTTTCTTT. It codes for CASGPGQPNTEAFF. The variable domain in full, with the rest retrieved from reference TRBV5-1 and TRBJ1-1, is KAGVTQTPRYLIKTRGQQVTLSCSPISGHRSVSWYQQTPGQGLQFLFEYFSETQRNKGNFPGRFSGRQFSNSRSEMNVSTLELGDSALYLCASGPGQPNTEAFFGQGTRLTVV.

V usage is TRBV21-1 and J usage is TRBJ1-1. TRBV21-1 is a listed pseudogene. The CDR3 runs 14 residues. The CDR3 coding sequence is TGTGCCAGCAGCAAAGAGAGTCCGGGGACTGAAGCTTTCTTT. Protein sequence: CASSKESPGTEAFF.

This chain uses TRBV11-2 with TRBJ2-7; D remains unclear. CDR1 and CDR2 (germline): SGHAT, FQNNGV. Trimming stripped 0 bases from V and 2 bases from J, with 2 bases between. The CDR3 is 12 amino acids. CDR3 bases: TGTGCCAGCAGCTTAGACACCTACGAGCAGTACTTC. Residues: CASSLDTYEQYF.

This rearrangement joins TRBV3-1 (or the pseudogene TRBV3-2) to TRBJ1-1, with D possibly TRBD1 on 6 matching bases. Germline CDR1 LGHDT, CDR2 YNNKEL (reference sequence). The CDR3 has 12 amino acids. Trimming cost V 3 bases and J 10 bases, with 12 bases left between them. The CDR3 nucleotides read TGTGCCAGCAGCCATTGGTCAGGGGTAGCTTTCTTT. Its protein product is CASSHWSGVAFF.

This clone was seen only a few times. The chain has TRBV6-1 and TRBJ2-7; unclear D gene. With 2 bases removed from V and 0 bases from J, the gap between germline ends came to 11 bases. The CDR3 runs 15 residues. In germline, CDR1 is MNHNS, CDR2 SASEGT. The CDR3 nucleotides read TGTGCCAGCAGTGAAAGGCTTGACAACTCCTACGAGCAGTACTTC. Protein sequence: CASSERLDNSYEQYF.

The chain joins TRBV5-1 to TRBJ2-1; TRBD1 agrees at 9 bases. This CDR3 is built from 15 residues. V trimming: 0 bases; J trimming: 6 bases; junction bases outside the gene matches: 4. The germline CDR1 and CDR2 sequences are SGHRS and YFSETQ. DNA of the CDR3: TGCGCCAGCAGCTTGGGGACAGGGGAGACCAATGAGCAGTTCTTC. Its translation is CASSLGTGETNEQFF.

CDR3 in DNA: TGTGCCAGCAGCTCGCCCTGGGACTACAGGAAAGAGACCCAGTACTTC. Protein sequence: CASSSPWDYRKETQYF. J is TRBJ2-5 and V is TRBV7-2, with TRBD2 matching over 7 bases. This CDR3 comprises 16 residues. The germline V gene encodes CDR1 SGHTA and CDR2 FQGNSA. The junction had 11 bases not matched to a gene; V was cut back by 4 bases and J by 3 bases.

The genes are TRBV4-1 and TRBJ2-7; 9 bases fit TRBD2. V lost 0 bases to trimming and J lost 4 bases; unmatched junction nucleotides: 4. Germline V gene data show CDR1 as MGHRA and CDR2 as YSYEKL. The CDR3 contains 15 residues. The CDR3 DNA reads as TGCGCCAGCAGCCAAGAAGCTAGCGGGGTTTACGAGCAGTACTTC. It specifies CASSQEASGVYEQYF.

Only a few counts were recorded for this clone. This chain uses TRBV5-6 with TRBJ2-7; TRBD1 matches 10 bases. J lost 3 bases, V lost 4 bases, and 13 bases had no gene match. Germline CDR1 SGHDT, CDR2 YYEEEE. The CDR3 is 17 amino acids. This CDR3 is CASSRRQGAVPYYEQYF. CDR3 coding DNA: TGTGCCAGCAGCAGAAGACAGGGGGCTGTTCCTTACTACGAGCAGTACTTC.

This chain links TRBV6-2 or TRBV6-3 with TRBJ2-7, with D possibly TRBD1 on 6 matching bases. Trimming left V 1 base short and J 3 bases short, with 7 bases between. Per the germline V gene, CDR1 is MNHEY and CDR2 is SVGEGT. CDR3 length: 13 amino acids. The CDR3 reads CASSYFRGYEQYF. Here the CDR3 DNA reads TGTGCCAGCAGTTACTTCAGGGGCTACGAGCAGTACTTC.

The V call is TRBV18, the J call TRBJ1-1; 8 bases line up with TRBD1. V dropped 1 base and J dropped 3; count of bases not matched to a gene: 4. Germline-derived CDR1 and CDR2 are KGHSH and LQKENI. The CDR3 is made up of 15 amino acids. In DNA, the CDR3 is TGTGCCAGCTCACCACTCCAGGGGGCGGACACTGAAGCTTTCTTT. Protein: CASSPLQGADTEAFF.

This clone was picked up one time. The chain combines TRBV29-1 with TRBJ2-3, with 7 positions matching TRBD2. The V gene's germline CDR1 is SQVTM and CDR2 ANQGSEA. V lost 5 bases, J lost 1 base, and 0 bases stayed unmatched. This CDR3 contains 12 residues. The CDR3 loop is CSVRGGTDTQYF. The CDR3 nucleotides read TGCAGCGTTCGGGGGGGCACAGATACGCAGTATTTT.

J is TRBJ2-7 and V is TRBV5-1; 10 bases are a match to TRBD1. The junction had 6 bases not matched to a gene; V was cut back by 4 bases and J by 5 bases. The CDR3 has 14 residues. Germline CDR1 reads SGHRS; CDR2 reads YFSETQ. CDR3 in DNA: TGCGCCAGCAGCACGGACAGGGGGTACGACGAGCAGTACTTC. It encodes CASSTDRGYDEQYF.

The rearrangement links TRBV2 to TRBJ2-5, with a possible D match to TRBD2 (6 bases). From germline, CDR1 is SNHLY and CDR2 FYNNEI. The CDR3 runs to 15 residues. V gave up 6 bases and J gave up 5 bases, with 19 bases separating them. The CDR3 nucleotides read TGTGCCAGCAGCCCACTAGCTCCCGAGGGGGAGACCCAGTACTTC. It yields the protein CASSPLAPEGETQYF. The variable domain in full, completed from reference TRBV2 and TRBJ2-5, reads EPEVTQTPSHQVTQMGQEVILRCVPISNHLYFYWYRQILGQKVEFLVSFYNNEISEKSEIFDDQFSVERPDGSNFTLKIRSTKLEDSAMYFCASSPLAPEGETQYFGPGTRLLVL.

CDR3 sequence: CASSASGTRTGELFF. The CDR3 DNA is TGTGCCAGCAGCGCCTCCGGGACTCGTACCGGGGAGCTGTTTTTT. The J gene is TRBJ2-2, the V gene TRBV5-5; TRBD2 might be the D (6 bases). Germline V gives CDR1 SGHKS, CDR2 YYEKEE (reference sequence). V lost 4 bases, J lost 5 bases, and 15 bases lay in between. The CDR3 is 15 amino acids.

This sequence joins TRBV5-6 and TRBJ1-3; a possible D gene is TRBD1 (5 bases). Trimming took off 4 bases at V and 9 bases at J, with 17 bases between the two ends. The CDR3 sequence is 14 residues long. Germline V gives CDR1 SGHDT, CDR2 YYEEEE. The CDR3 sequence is CASSLGTAVLTIYF. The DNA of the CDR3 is TGTGCCAGCAGCCTTGGGACTGCTGTGCTCACCATATATTTT.

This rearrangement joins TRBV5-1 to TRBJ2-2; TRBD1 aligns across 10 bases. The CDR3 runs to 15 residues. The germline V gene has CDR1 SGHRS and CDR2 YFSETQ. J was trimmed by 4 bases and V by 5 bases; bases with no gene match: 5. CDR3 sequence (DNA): TGCGCCAGCAGGCGGGACAGGGGTTTCACCGGGGAGCTGTTTTTT. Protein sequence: CASRRDRGFTGELFF.

The CDR3 sequence is CASSTHVEGTEAFF. In nucleotides, the CDR3 is TGCGCCAGCAGCACCCACGTTGAGGGCACTGAAGCTTTCTTT. The chain recombines TRBV5-1 with TRBJ1-1; unclear D gene. Germline-derived CDR1 and CDR2 are SGHRS and YFSETQ. The CDR3 loop spans 14 amino acids. V was clipped by 4 bases and J by 4 bases, with 14 bases between them.

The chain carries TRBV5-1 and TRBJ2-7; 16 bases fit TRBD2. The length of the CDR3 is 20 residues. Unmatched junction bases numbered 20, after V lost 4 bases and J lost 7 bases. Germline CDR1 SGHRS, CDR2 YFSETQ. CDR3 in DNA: TGCGCCAGCAGCCTCCGGGACCGCGGGACTAGCGGGAGGGTGAGTCGGGAGCAGTACTTC. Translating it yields CASSLRDRGTSGRVSREQYF.

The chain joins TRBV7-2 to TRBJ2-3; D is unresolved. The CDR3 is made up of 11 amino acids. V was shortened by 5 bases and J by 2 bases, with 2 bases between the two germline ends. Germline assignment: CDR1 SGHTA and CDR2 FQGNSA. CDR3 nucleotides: TGTGCCAGCAGCCTCACAGATACGCAGTATTTT. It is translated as CASSLTDTQYF.

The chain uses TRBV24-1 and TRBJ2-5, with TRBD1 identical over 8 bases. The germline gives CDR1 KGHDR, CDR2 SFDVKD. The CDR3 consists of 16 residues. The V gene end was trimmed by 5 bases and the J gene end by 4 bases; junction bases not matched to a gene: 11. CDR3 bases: TGTGCCACCAGTGCTGCGCCCCCCAGGGGGCCAGAGACCCAGTACTTC. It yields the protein CATSAAPPRGPETQYF.

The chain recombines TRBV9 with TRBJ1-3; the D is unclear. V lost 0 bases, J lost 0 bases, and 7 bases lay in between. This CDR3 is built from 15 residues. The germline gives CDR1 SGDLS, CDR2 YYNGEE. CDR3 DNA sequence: TGTGCCAGCAGCGTAGGAGCCGGCTCTGGAAACACCATATATTTT. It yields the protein CASSVGAGSGNTIYF.

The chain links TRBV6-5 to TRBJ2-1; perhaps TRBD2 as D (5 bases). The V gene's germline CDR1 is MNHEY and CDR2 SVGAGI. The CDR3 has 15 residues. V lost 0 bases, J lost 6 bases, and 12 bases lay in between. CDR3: CASSYSGVATNEQFF. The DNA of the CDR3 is TGTGCCAGCAGTTACTCTGGGGTAGCGACCAATGAGCAGTTCTTC.